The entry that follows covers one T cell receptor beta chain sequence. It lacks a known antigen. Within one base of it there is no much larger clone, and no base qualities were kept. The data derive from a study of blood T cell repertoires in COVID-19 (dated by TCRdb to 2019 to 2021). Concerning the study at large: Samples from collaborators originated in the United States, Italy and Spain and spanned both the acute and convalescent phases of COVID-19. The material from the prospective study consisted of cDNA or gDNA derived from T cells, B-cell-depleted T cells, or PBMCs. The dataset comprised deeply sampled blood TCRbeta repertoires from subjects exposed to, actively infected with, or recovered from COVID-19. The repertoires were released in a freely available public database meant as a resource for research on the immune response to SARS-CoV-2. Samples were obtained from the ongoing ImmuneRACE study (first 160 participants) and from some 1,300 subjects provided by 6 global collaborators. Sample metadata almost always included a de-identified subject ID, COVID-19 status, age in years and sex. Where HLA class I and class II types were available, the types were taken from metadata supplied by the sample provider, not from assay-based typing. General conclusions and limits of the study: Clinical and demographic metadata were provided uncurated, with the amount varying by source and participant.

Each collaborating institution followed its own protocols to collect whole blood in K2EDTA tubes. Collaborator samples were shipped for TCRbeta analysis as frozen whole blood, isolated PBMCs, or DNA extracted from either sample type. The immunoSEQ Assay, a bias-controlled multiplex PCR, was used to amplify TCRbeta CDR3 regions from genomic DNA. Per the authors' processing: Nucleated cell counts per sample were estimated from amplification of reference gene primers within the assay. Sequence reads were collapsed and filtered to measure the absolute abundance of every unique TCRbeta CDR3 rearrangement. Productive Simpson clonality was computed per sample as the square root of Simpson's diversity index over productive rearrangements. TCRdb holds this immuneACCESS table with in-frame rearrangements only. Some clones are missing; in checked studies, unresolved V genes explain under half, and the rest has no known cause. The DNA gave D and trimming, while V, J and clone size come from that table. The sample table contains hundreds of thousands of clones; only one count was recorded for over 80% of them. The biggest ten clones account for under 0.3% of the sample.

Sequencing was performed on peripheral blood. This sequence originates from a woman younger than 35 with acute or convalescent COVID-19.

The CDR3 in this case is CASSKQENYGYTF. The nucleotide sequence is given as TGTGCCAGCAGTAAACAGGAGAACTATGGCTACACCTTC. The chain is made from TRBV6-6 and TRBJ1-2, and TRBD1 may be the D gene, going by 5 matching bases. In the germline V gene (reference sequence), CDR1 corresponds to MNHNY and CDR2 to SVGAGI. V is cut by 5 bases and J by 2 bases, and the space between the germline ends is 9 bases. From its cysteine to its phenylalanine, the CDR3 spans 13 amino acids. Of all the DNA, just the CDR3 is kept, 39 bases in frame from base 1.